This TCR beta chain stems from a study of cytomegalovirus exposure and HLA in healthy donors. Primers included in the PCR were 60 Vbeta and 13 Jbeta primers. Measured with immunoSEQ multiplex PCR; TCRdb has only the in-frame clones, and not every one. The sample data list roughly 39,000 clones. The CDR3 has 15 amino acids. The V and J ends lost 1 base and 7 bases respectively, with 16 bases between them. The germline CDR1 and CDR2 sequences are SEHNR and FQNEAQ (reference sequence). The sequencing input was PBMCs. The sequence came from a woman aged 25 to 39 in good health and CMV-seropositive. The chain joins TRBV7-9 to TRBJ1-2; D call uncertain. The CDR3 DNA is TGTGCCAGCAGCTTAGAGTCCGGGGTTTTGGTTGGCTACACCTTC. Translated, it gives CASSLESGVLVGYTF.